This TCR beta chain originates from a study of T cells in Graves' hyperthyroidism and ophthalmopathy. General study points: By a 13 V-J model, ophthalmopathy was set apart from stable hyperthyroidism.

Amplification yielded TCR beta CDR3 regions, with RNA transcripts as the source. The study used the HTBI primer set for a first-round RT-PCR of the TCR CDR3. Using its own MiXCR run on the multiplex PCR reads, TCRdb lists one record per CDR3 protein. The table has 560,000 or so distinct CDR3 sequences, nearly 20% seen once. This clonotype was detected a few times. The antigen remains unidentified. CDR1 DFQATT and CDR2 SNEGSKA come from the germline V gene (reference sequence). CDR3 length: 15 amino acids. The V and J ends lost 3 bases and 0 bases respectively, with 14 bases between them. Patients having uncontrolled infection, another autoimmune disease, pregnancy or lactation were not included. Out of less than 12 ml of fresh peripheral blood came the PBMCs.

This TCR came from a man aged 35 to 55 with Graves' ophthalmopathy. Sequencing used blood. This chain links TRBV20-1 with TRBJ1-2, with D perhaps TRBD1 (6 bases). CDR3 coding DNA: TGCAGTGCTAGTCTTACTGGACAGACTAACTATGGCTACACCTTC. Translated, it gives CSASLTGQTNYGYTF.